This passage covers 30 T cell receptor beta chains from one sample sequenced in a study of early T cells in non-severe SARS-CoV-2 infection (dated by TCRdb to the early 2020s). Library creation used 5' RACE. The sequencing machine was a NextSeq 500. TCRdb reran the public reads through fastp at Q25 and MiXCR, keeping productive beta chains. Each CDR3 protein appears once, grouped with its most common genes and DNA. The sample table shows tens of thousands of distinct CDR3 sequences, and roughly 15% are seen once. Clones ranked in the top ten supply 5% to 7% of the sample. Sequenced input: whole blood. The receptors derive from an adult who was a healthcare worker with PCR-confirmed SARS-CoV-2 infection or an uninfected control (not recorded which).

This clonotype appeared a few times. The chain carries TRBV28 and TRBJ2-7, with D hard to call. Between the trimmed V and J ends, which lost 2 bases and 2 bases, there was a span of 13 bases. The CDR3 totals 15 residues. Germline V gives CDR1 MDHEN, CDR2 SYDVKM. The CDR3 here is CASSLKGFPTYEQYF. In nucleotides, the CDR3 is TGTGCCAGCAGTTTAAAGGGTTTTCCGACCTACGAGCAGTACTTC.

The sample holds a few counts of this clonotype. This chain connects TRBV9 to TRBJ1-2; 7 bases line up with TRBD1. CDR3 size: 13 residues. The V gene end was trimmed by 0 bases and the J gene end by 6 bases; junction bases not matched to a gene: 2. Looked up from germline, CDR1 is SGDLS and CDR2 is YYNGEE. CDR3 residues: CASSVGGGDGYTF. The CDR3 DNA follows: TGTGCCAGCAGCGTAGGAGGGGGCGATGGCTACACCTTC.

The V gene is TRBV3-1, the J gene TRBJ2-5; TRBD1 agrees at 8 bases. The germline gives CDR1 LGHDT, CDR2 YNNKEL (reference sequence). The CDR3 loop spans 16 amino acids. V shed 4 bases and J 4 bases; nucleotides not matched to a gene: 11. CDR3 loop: CASSRRRTGWSETQYF. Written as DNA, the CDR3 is TGTGCCAGCAGCCGGAGGCGGACAGGGTGGTCAGAGACCCAGTACTTC.

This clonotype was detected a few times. The CDR3 region is CASSFRNEQFF. The CDR3 DNA reads as TGTGCCAGCAGCTTCAGGAATGAGCAGTTCTTC. The chain joins TRBV5-6 to TRBJ2-1; D is ambiguous. Looked up from germline, CDR1 is SGHDT and CDR2 is YYEEEE. The CDR3 is 11 amino acids. V dropped 2 bases and J dropped 7 bases, with 4 bases sitting between them.

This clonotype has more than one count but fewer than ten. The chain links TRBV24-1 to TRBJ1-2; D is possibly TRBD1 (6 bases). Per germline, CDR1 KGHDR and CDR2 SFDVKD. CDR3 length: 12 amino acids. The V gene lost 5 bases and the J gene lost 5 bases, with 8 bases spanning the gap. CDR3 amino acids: CATSAQGYGYTF. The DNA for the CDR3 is TGTGCCACCAGTGCACAGGGTTATGGCTACACCTTC.

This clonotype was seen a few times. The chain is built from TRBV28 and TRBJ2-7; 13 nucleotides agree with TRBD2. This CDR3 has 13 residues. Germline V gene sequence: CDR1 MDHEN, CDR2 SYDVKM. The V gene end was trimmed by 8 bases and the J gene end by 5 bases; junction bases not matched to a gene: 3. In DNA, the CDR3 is TGTGCCAGCGGGACTAGCGGGGCCGACGAGCAGTACTTC. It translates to CASGTSGADEQYF.

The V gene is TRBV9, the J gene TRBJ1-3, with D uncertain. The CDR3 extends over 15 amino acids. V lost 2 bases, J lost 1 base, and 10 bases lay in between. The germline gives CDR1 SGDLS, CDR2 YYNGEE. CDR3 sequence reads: CASSVEGRSGNTIYF. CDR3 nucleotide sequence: TGTGCCAGCAGCGTCGAGGGTAGATCTGGAAACACCATATATTTT.

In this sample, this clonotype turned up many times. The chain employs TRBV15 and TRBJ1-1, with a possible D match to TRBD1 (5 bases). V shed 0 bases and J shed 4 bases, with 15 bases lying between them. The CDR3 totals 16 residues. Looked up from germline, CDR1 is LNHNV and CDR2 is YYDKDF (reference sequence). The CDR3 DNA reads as TGTGCCACCAGCAGAGAGGTGGGACTTAGCGTCACTGAAGCTTTCTTT. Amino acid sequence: CATSREVGLSVTEAFF.

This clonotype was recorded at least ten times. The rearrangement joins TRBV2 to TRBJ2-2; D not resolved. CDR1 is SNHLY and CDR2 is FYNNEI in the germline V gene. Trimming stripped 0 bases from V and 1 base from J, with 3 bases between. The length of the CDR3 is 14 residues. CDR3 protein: CASSEAGNTGELFF. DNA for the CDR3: TGTGCCAGCAGTGAAGCAGGGAACACCGGGGAGCTGTTTTTT.

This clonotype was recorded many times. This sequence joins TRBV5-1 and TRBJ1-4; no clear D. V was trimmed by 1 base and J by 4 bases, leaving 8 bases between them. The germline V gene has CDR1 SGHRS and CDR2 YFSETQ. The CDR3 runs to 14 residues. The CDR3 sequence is CASSLRINNEKLFF. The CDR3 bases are TGCGCCAGCAGCTTGAGGATAAATAATGAAAAACTGTTTTTT.

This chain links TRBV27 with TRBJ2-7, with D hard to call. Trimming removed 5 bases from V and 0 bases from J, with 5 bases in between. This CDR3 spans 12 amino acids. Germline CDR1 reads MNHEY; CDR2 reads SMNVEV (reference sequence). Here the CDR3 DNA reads TGTGCCAGCAGTCCCCCCTCCTACGAGCAGTACTTC. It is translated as CASSPPSYEQYF.

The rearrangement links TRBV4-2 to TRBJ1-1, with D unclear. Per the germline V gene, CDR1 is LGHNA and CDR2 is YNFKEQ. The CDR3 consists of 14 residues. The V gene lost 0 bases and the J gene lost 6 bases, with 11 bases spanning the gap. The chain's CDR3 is CASSQDRLDAEAFF. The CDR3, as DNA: TGTGCCAGCAGCCAAGACAGGCTTGACGCTGAAGCTTTCTTT.

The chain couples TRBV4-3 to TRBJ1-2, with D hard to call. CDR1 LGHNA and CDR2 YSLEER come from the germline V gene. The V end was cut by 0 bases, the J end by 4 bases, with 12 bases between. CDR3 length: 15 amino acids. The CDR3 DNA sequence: TGCGCCAGCAGCCAAGAGATAGGCCTAGGCTATGGCTACACCTTC. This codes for CASSQEIGLGYGYTF.

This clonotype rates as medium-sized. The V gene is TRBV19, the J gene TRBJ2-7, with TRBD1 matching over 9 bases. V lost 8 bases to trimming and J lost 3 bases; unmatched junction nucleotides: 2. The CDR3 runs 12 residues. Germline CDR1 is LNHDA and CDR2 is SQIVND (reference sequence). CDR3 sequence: CASSTGGYEQYF. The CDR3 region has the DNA TGTGCCAGTTCGACAGGGGGCTACGAGCAGTACTTC. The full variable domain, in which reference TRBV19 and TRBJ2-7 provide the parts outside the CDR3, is DGGITQSPKYLFRKEGQNVTLSCEQNLNHDAMYWYRQDPGQGLRLIYYSQIVNDFQKGDIAEGYSVSREKKESFPLTVTSAQKNPTAFYLCASSTGGYEQYFGPGTRLTVT.

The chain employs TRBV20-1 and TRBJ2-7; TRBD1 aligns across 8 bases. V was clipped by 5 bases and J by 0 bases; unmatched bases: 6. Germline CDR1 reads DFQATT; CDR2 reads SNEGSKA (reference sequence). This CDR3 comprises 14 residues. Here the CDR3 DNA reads TGCAGTGCTTTGCCCGGGACAGGCTCCTACGAGCAGTACTTC. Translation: CSALPGTGSYEQYF.

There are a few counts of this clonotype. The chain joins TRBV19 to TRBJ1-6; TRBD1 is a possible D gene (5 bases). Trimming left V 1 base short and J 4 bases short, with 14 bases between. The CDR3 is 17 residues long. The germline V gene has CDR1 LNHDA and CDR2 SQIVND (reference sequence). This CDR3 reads CASSIGAGMTYNSPLHF. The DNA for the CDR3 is TGTGCCAGTAGTATAGGGGCAGGGATGACGTATAATTCACCCCTCCACTTT.

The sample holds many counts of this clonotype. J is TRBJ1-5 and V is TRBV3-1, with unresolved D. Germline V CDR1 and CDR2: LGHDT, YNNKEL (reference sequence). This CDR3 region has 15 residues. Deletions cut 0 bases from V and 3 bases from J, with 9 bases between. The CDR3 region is CASSQDTRINQPQHF. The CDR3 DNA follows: TGTGCCAGCAGCCAAGATACACGAATCAATCAGCCCCAGCATTTT.

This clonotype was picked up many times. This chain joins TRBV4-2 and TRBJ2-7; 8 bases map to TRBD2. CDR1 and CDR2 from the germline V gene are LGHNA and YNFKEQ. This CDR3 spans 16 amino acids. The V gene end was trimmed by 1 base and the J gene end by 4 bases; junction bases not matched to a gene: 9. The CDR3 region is CASSQGGARGGYEQYF. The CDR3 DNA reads TGTGCCAGCAGCCAAGGAGGAGCTCGGGGGGGTTACGAGCAGTACTTC.

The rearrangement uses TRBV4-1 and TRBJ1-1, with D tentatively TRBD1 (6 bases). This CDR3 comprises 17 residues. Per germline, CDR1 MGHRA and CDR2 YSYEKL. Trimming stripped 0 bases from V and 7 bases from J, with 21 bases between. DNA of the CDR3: TGCGCCAGCAGCCAAGAGTACACAGGGCGGGGACAACTTGAAGCTTTCTTT. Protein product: CASSQEYTGRGQLEAFF.

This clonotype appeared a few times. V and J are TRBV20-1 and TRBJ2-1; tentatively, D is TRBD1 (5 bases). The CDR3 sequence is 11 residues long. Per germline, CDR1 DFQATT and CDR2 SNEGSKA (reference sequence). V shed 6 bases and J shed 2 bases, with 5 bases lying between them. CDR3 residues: CSADTYNEQFF. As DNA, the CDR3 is TGCAGTGCGGACACCTACAATGAGCAGTTCTTC.

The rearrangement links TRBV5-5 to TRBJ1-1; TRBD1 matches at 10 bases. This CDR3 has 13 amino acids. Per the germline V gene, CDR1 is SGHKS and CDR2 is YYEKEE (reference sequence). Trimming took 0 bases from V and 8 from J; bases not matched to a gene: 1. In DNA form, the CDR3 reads TGTGCCAGCAGCTTGGTGGGACAGGGGGAAGCTTTCTTT. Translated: CASSLVGQGEAFF.

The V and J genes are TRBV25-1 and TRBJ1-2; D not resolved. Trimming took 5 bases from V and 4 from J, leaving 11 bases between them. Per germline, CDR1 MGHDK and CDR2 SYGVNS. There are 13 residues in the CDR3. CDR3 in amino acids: CASSWRTAYGYTF. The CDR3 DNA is TGTGCCAGCAGTTGGAGAACAGCCTATGGCTACACCTTC.

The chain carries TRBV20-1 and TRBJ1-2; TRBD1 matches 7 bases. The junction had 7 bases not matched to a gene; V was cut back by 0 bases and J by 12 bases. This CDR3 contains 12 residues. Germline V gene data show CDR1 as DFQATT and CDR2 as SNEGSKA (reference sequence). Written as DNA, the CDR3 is TGCAGTGCTAGAGATGGGAACAGGGGCCACACCTTC. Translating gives CSARDGNRGHTF.

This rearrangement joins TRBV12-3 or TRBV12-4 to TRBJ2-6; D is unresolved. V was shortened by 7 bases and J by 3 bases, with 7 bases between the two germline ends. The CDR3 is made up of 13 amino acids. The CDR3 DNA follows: TGTGCCAGCACCCACCGTGGGGCCAACGTCCTGACTTTC. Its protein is CASTHRGANVLTF.

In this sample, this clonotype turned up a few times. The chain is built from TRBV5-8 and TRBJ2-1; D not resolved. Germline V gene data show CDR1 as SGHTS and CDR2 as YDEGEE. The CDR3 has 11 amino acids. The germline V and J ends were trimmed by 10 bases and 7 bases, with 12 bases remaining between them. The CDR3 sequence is CALEDGNEQFF. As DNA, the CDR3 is TGTGCCCTAGAGGACGGTAATGAGCAGTTCTTC.

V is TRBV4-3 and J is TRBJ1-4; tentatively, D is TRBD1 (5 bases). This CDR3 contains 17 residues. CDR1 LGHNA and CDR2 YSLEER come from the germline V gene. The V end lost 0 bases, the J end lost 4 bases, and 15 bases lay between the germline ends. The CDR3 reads CASSQEPRGTINEKLFF. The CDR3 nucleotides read TGCGCCAGCAGCCAAGAGCCCAGAGGGACTATTAATGAAAAACTGTTTTTT.

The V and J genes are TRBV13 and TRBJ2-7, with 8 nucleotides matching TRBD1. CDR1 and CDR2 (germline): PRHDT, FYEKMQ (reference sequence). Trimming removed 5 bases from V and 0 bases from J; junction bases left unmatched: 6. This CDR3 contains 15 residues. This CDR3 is CASSRWDRSSYEQYF. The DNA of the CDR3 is TGTGCCAGCAGCCGATGGGACAGGAGCTCCTACGAGCAGTACTTC.

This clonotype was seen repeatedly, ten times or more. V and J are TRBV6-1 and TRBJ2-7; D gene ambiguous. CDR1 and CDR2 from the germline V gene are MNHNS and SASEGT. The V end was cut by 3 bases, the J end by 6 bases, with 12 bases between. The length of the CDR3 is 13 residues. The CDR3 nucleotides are TGTGCCAGCAGTGAGTTAAGGTTGTCCGAGCAGTACTTC. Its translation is CASSELRLSEQYF.

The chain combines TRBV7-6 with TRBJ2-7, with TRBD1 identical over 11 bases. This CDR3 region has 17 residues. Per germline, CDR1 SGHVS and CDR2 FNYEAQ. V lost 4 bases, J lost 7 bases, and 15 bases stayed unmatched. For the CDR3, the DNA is TGTGCCAGCAGCTCCGGACAGGGGGCAATCTCGGCGAGTGAGCAGTACTTC. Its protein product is CASSSGQGAISASEQYF.

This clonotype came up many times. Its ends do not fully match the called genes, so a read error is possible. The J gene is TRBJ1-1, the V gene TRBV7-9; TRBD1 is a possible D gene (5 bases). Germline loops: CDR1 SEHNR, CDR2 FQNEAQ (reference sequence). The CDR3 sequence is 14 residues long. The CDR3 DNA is TGTGCCAGCAGCTCAGAGACAGCGAACAGTGAAGCTTTCTTT. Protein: CASSSETANSEAFF.